A selection of T cell receptor beta chains follows, all from one sample in a study of shared clonotypes between healthy human individuals. Measured with immunoSEQ multiplex PCR; TCRdb has only the in-frame clones, and not every one. This repertoire shows some 2 million clones, 85% to 95% found once; its top ten account for 0.13%. Sequenced: naive CD4+ T cells sorted from blood. These TCRs come from a man between 18 and 35 years old in good health. The CDR3 runs from the conserved cysteine through the conserved F or W. The D gene is left open where the match is weak. The size field is filled for only some rows; it gives once, few, many or a size class.

>once|TRBV4-1|NA|TRBJ1-5
CASSQEEGRANQPQHF
TGCGCCAGCAGCCAAGAAGAGGGTAGGGCCAATCAGCCCCAGCATTTT
>NA|TRBV11-3|NA|TRBJ1-4
CASSFLFLSKLFF
TGTGCCAGCAGCTTTCTCTTCCTTTCAAAACTGTTTTTT
>once|TRBV27|NA|TRBJ2-3
CASSLYVNTDTQYF
TGTGCCAGCAGTTTATATGTTAACACAGATACGCAGTATTTT
>many|TRBV2|NA|TRBJ2-3
CASRVLASTDTQYF
TGTGCCAGCAGGGTTCTAGCGAGCACAGATACGCAGTATTTT
>once|TRBV19|TRBD1|TRBJ2-6
CASSQGAGANVLTF
TGTGCCAGTAGCCAGGGGGCTGGGGCCAACGTCCTGACTTTC
>NA|TRBV5-1|TRBD1|TRBJ1-1
CASSLGTGALVWAFF
TGCGCCAGCAGCTTGGGGACAGGGGCCCTAGTGTGGGCTTTCTTT
>NA|TRBV20-1|NA|TRBJ1-1
CSARANTEAFF
TGCAGTGCTCGGGCGAACACTGAAGCTTTCTTT
>NA|TRBV27|NA|TRBJ1-4
CASSLYLGSRDEKLFF
TGTGCCAGCAGTTTATATTTGGGGAGTCGGGATGAAAAACTGTTTTTT
>NA|TRBV27|TRBD1|TRBJ2-7
CASSSAGTDTYEQYF
TGTGCCAGCAGTTCGGCCGGGACAGATACCTACGAGCAGTACTTC
>many|TRBV6-5|NA|TRBJ1-6
CASSYQGSGSPLHF
TGTGCCAGCAGTTACCAGGGTTCGGGATCACCCCTCCACTTT
>NA|TRBV7-8|NA|TRBJ2-5
CASMAGGQETQYF
TGTGCCAGCATGGCTGGGGGGCAAGAGACCCAGTACTTC
>NA|TRBV21-1|NA|TRBJ1-6
CASSPLRPYNSPLHF
TGTGCCAGCAGCCCACTTCGGCCCTATAATTCACCCCTCCACTTT
>NA|TRBV11-2|NA|TRBJ2-1
CASRDWGWSSYNEQFF
TGTGCCAGCAGGGACTGGGGCTGGAGCTCCTACAATGAGCAGTTCTTC
>NA|TRBV29-1|NA|TRBJ1-2
CSVAQLYGYTF
TGCAGCGTTGCGCAGCTTTATGGCTACACCTTC
>once|TRBV13|TRBD1|TRBJ2-1
CASSLLLGQRDEQFF
TGTGCCAGCAGCTTACTGTTGGGACAGCGCGATGAGCAGTTCTTC
>NA|TRBV30|NA|TRBJ2-1
CAWQTYNEQFF
TGTGCCTGGCAGACTTACAATGAGCAGTTCTTC
>NA|TRBV5-1|TRBD1|TRBJ1-4
CASSAGTGVEKLFF
TGCGCCAGCAGCGCCGGGACAGGGGTCGAAAAACTGTTTTTT
>NA|TRBV10-3|TRBD1|TRBJ1-2
CAISERRTGVPNYGYTF
TGTGCCATCAGTGAACGGCGGACAGGAGTCCCTAACTATGGCTACACCTTC
>NA|TRBV19|NA|TRBJ2-7
CASSMRGLYEQYF
TGTGCCAGTAGTATGCGGGGGCTCTACGAGCAGTACTTC
>NA|TRBV10-3|NA|TRBJ2-4
CAISGGSSAKNIQYF
TGTGCCATCAGTGGGGGCTCCTCCGCCAAAAACATTCAGTACTTC
>NA|TRBV10-3|TRBD2|TRBJ2-7
CAIRTGGGAGEQYF
TGTGCCATCAGGACTGGCGGGGGGGCCGGCGAGCAGTACTTC
>NA|TRBV5-8|NA|TRBJ1-5
CASSARDDSNQPQHF
TGTGCCAGCAGCGCGAGGGACGATAGCAATCAGCCCCAGCATTTT
>NA|TRBV11-2|NA|TRBJ2-7
CASSLAPGPVSSYEQYF
TGTGCCAGCAGCTTAGCCCCCGGTCCGGTTAGCTCCTACGAGCAGTACTTC
>NA|TRBV6-5|NA|TRBJ1-1
CASSYLSNTEAFF
TGTGCCAGCAGTTACTTATCGAACACTGAAGCTTTCTTT
>once|TRBV10-3|NA|TRBJ2-3
CATRGWGTDTQYF
TGTGCCACCCGGGGTTGGGGCACAGATACGCAGTATTTT
>NA|TRBV6-1|NA|TRBJ2-7
CASSDDYGMAYEQYF
TGTGCCAGCAGTGATGATTATGGTATGGCCTACGAGCAGTACTTC
>NA|TRBV11-2|NA|TRBJ1-4
CASSFGGNGNEKLFF
TGTGCCAGCAGCTTCGGGGGGAATGGTAATGAAAAACTGTTTTTT
>NA|TRBV5-1|NA|TRBJ1-2
CASSLETANYGYTF
TGCGCCAGCAGCTTGGAGACAGCTAACTATGGCTACACCTTC
>once|TRBV4-1|NA|TRBJ2-1
CASSQESLPGNNNEQFF
TGCGCCAGCAGCCAAGAGTCTCTTCCGGGGAACAACAATGAGCAGTTCTTC
>NA|TRBV10-2|NA|TRBJ1-5
CASSGNSENQPQHF
TGCGCCAGCAGTGGAAACAGTGAAAATCAGCCCCAGCATTTT
>NA|TRBV5-4|NA|TRBJ1-1
CASTFQGPNTEAFF
TGTGCCAGCACCTTCCAGGGGCCGAACACTGAAGCTTTCTTT
>NA|TRBV6-1|NA|TRBJ1-4
CASMGTGNEKLFF
TGTGCCAGCATGGGGACTGGCAATGAAAAACTGTTTTTT
>NA|TRBV19|NA|TRBJ1-2
CASTESGVGGYGYTF
TGTGCCAGTACCGAATCAGGGGTAGGAGGCTATGGCTACACCTTC
>NA|TRBV10-3|NA|TRBJ1-2
CAISSMSPDYYGYTF
TGTGCCATCAGTTCCATGAGCCCTGATTACTATGGCTACACCTTC
>NA|TRBV6-5|NA|TRBJ2-2
CASSYSFSVTGELFF
TGTGCCAGCAGTTACTCTTTTTCAGTGACCGGGGAGCTGTTTTTT
>NA|TRBV28|TRBD1|TRBJ1-5
CASRTFQGAVQPQHF
TGTGCCAGCCGGACCTTCCAGGGGGCGGTTCAGCCCCAGCATTTT
>NA|TRBV7-6|NA|TRBJ2-3
CASSLGVTRPDTQYF
TGTGCCAGCAGCTTAGGAGTGACCCGGCCAGATACGCAGTATTTT
>once|TRBV30|NA|TRBJ2-1
CAWHGVSGLSSEKFF
TGTGCCTGGCATGGAGTCTCGGGGTTAAGTAGTGAAAAGTTCTTC
>once|TRBV5-1|TRBD1|TRBJ2-3
CASNPTGGSTDTQYF
TGCGCCAGCAACCCGACAGGGGGATCCACAGATACGCAGTATTTT
>NA|TRBV10-3|TRBD1|TRBJ2-7
CAIRLGQQTYEQYF
TGTGCCATCAGGTTGGGACAGCAGACCTACGAGCAGTACTTC
>NA|TRBV18|NA|TRBJ2-6
CASSPLAVSTSGANVLTF
TGTGCCAGCTCACCACTGGCAGTCTCAACCTCTGGGGCCAACGTCCTGACTTTC
>NA|TRBV13|TRBD2|TRBJ2-4
CASSSRGGGLAKNIQHF
TGTGCCAGCAGCTCCAGGGGCGGGGGGCTAGCCAAAAACATTCAGCACTTC
>NA|TRBV5-1|NA|TRBJ2-1
CASSLDSGNEQFF
TGCGCCAGCAGCTTGGACTCCGGGAATGAGCAGTTCTTC
>NA|TRBV30|NA|TRBJ2-2
CAWSVRETGELFF
TGTGCCTGGAGTGTCCGGGAAACCGGGGAGCTGTTTTTT
>NA|TRBV30|TRBD1|TRBJ1-5
CAWSGTGGNQPQHF
TGTGCCTGGAGTGGGACAGGAGGCAATCAGCCCCAGCATTTT
>NA|TRBV5-6|TRBD1|TRBJ1-6
CASSRSRGYSYNSPLHF
TGTGCCAGCAGCCGCTCCAGGGGGTACTCCTATAATTCACCCCTCCACTTT
>NA|TRBV30|NA|TRBJ1-1
CAWNPGPSGGNTEAFF
TGTGCCTGGAACCCCGGTCCATCCGGCGGGAACACTGAAGCTTTCTTT
>NA|TRBV5-1|TRBD2|TRBJ2-3
CASSFGTSITDTQYF
TGCGCCAGCAGCTTCGGGACTAGCATCACAGATACGCAGTATTTT
>NA|TRBV25-1|NA|TRBJ2-7
CASSEGMAGPYEQYF
TGTGCCAGCAGTGAAGGAATGGCGGGACCCTACGAGCAGTACTTC
>NA|TRBV9|TRBD2|TRBJ2-7
CASSPTSASSYEQYF
TGTGCCAGCAGCCCTACTAGCGCGAGCTCCTACGAGCAGTACTTC
>once|TRBV15|NA|TRBJ2-3
CATSRDRLADTQYF
TGTGCCACCAGCAGAGATCGGCTAGCAGATACGCAGTATTTT
>once|TRBV5-1|NA|TRBJ2-5
CASSAQVTQETQYF
TGCGCCAGCAGCGCACAGGTAACTCAAGAGACCCAGTACTTC
>NA|TRBV20-1|NA|TRBJ1-2
CSAKAGGYTF
TGCAGTGCTAAGGCGGGTGGCTACACCTTC
>NA|TRBV2|NA|TRBJ1-1
CASSEVAGRTPEAFF
TGTGCCAGCAGTGAAGTGGCAGGGAGAACGCCTGAAGCTTTCTTT
>NA|TRBV18|NA|TRBJ2-3
CASSPPSGSRTDTQYF
TGTGCCAGCTCACCACCCTCCGGCTCCCGCACAGATACGCAGTATTTT
>NA|TRBV6-5|NA|TRBJ2-5
CASTKMGPEGTQYF
TGTGCCAGCACCAAGATGGGCCCGGAGGGGACCCAGTACTTC
>NA|TRBV5-5|NA|TRBJ1-6
CASSLTSPPLHF
TGTGCCAGCAGCCTTACAAGTCCACCCCTCCACTTT
>NA|TRBV5-1|NA|TRBJ1-2
CASSLASRSGYTF
TGCGCCAGCAGCTTGGCCTCGAGGAGCGGCTACACCTTC
>NA|TRBV10-3|NA|TRBJ1-1
CAISDMGTEAFF
TGTGCCATCAGTGATATGGGGACTGAAGCTTTCTTT
>once|TRBV5-1|TRBD1|TRBJ2-7
CASSPGQGVDEQYF
TGCGCCAGCAGCCCAGGACAGGGTGTGGACGAGCAGTACTTC